The 13 T cell receptor beta chains below come from one sample, sequenced in a study of CD8+ T cells in alopecia areata. The sequencing template was cDNA reverse transcribed from extracted RNA. Assay: immunoSEQ multiplex PCR; the TCRdb copy retains only in-frame clones and omits some. The profile shows around 160,000 clones, around 47% of them singletons. The sample was CD4+ T cells sorted from blood. The receptors stem from a human donor with alopecia areata.

The chain uses TRBV11-2 and TRBJ2-1; D remains ambiguous. The V end lost 5 bases, the J end lost 6 bases, and 14 bases lay between the germline ends. CDR1 is SGHAT, CDR2 FQNNGV, per germline. This CDR3 is 14 amino acids long. The CDR3 DNA reads TGTGCCAGCAGCGCGGCCGGGCCGATCAATGAGCAGTTCTTC. This gives the protein CASSAAGPINEQFF.

V gene TRBV2 combines with J gene TRBJ2-1, with D possibly being TRBD2 (6 bases). The CDR3 loop spans 12 amino acids. V was trimmed by 6 bases and J by 6 bases, leaving 9 bases between them. Looked up from germline, CDR1 is SNHLY and CDR2 is FYNNEI. The CDR3, as DNA: TGTGCCAGCAGCGGGAGTCGCAATGAGCAGTTCTTC. It codes for CASSGSRNEQFF.

This rearrangement joins TRBV9 to TRBJ2-7; D is perhaps TRBD1 or TRBD2 (5 bases each). The germline CDR1 and CDR2 sequences are SGDLS and YYNGEE. Trimming pared 4 bases from V and 0 bases from J, leaving 11 bases between. The CDR3 is 14 amino acids. CDR3: CASSPRDLSYEQYF. In DNA form, the CDR3 reads TGTGCCAGCAGCCCACGGGACCTCTCCTACGAGCAGTACTTC.

V and J are TRBV27 and TRBJ2-2; D gene ambiguous. The CDR3 spans 13 residues. The germline CDR1 and CDR2 sequences are MNHEY and SMNVEV (reference sequence). V lost 4 bases and J lost 2, with 5 bases in between. This CDR3 is CASSSANTGELFF. The CDR3 DNA is TGTGCCAGCAGTTCTGCCAACACCGGGGAGCTGTTTTTT.

The V and J genes are TRBV2 and TRBJ2-1, with a tentative D call TRBD2 (5 bases). Per germline, CDR1 SNHLY and CDR2 FYNNEI. Trimming removed 7 bases from V and 8 bases from J, with 15 bases in between. The CDR3 consists of 13 residues. CDR3 sequence reads: CASNDGRRDEQFF. In nucleotides, the CDR3 is TGTGCCAGCAACGATGGGAGAAGGGATGAGCAGTTCTTC.

This clone occurred a few times. The chain recombines TRBV11-1 with TRBJ1-2; D not resolved. Trimming left V 8 bases short and J 4 bases short, with 8 bases between. This CDR3 contains 11 residues. The germline gives CDR1 SGHAT, CDR2 FQDESV (reference sequence). CDR3 bases: TGTGCCAGCGGGAGAGGCTATGGCTACACCTTC. Its translation is CASGRGYGYTF.

The rearrangement links TRBV28 to TRBJ1-4; tentatively, D is TRBD1 (6 bases). Per germline, CDR1 MDHEN and CDR2 SYDVKM. CDR3 size: 14 residues. Trimming took 8 bases from V and 7 from J, leaving 17 bases between them. The CDR3 protein is CASYQGRLSEKLFF. The CDR3 DNA reads TGTGCCAGCTACCAGGGGCGCCTTAGTGAAAAACTGTTTTTT.

The gene calls are TRBV29-1 and TRBJ2-5; D may correspond to TRBD1 or TRBD2 (5 bases each). The CDR3 is 14 residues long. The germline V gene has CDR1 SQVTM and CDR2 ANQGSEA. Trimming cost V 7 bases and J 3 bases, with 18 bases left between them. The CDR3 here is CSGQGPSGEETQYF. DNA of the CDR3: TGCAGCGGGCAGGGACCCAGCGGAGAAGAGACCCAGTACTTC.

This rearrangement joins TRBV2 to TRBJ1-2; 8 bases line up with TRBD1. In germline, CDR1 is SNHLY, CDR2 FYNNEI. The CDR3 is made up of 14 amino acids. Trimming cost V 6 bases and J 2 bases; bases outside gene matches: 5. CDR3 amino acids: CASRDRAANYGYTF. The CDR3, as DNA: TGTGCCAGCAGGGACAGGGCCGCCAACTATGGCTACACCTTC.

The gene calls are TRBV30 and TRBJ2-7; 9 bases line up with TRBD2. This CDR3 is 18 amino acids long. Trimming took 0 bases from V and 0 from J; bases not matched to a gene: 12. CDR1 and CDR2 (germline): GTSNPN, SVGIG (reference sequence). The CDR3 sequence: CAWSVWRLAGAYSYEQYF. For the CDR3, the DNA is TGTGCCTGGAGTGTTTGGAGATTAGCGGGAGCTTACTCCTACGAGCAGTACTTC.

This clone was observed a handful of times. The chain has TRBV29-1 and TRBJ2-7, with no clear D. The ends were cut back, 1 base at V and 2 bases at J, with 12 bases in the middle. Germline V lookup: CDR1 SQVTM, CDR2 ANQGSEA. This CDR3 is 14 amino acids long. This CDR3 is CSVEGSVPAYEQYF. In DNA, the CDR3 is TGCAGCGTTGAAGGGTCGGTGCCAGCCTACGAGCAGTACTTC.

The rearrangement joins TRBV7-3 to TRBJ1-1; 7 nucleotides line up with TRBD1. Germline CDR1 is SGHTA and CDR2 is FQGTGA. V trimming: 4 bases; J trimming: 1 base; junction bases outside the gene matches: 3. The CDR3 totals 14 residues. The CDR3 loop is CASSSGQWNTEAFF. The CDR3 DNA is TGTGCCAGCAGCTCGGGACAGTGGAACACTGAAGCTTTCTTT.

Here the CDR3 reads CASSLEWTTEAFF. CDR3 bases: TGCGCCAGCAGCTTGGAGTGGACAACCGAAGCTTTCTTT. The chain joins TRBV5-1 to TRBJ1-1, with D maybe TRBD1 (5 bases). Germline lookup yields CDR1 SGHRS and CDR2 YFSETQ. The V end was cut by 0 bases, the J end by 8 bases, with 11 bases between. There are 13 residues in the CDR3.